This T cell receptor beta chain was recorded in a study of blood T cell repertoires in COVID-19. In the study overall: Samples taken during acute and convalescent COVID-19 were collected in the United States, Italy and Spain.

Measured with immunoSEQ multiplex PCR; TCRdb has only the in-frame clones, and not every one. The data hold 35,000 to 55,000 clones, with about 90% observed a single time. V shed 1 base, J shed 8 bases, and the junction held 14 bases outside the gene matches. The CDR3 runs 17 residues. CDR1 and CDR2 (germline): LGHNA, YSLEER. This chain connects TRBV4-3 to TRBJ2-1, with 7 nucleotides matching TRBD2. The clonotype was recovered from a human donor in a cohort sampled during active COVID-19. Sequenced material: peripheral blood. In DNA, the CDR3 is TGCGCCAGCAGCCAAGCTCTACGGAGCGGGATTTTTGATGAGCAGTTCTTC. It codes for CASSQALRSGIFDEQFF.